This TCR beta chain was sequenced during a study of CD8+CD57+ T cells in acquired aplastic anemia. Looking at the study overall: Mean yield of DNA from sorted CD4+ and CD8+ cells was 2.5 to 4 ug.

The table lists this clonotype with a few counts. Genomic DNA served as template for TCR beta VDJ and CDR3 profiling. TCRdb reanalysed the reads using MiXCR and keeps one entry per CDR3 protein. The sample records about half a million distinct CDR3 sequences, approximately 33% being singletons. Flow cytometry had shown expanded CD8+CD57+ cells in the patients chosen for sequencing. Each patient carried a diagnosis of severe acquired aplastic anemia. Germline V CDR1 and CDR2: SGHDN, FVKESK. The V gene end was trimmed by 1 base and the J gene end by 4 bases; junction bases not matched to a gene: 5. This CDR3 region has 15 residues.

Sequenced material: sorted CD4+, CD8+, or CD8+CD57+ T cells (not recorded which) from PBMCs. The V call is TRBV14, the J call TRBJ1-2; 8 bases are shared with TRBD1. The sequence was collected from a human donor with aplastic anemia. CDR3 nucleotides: TGTGCCAGCAGCCAAGCCCTGGGACAGGCCTATGGCTACACCTTC. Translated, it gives CASSQALGQAYGYTF.